Listed here is a single T cell receptor beta chain. The CDR3 is 15 amino acids. The J segment lost 5 bases and the V segment lost 6 bases, leaving 6 bases of the junction unmatched. Germline V lookup: CDR1 MNHEY, CDR2 SMNVEV (reference sequence). The data originate from a study of blood T cell repertoires in COVID-19. Study-level information: T cells, B-cell-depleted T cells, or PBMCs supplied cDNA or gDNA.

Per the original methods: The assay estimated nucleated cells by amplifying reference gene primers. The table came from immunoSEQ multiplex PCR; TCRdb's copy has only in-frame clones and leaves some out. V and J calls and clone size are as listed in that table; D and trimming were resolved from the DNA. The table lists about 150,000 clones, over 75% of them singletons. This receptor was taken from a man between 65 and 85 years old who had recovered from COVID-19. The sequencing sample was made of peripheral blood. This chain joins TRBV27 and TRBJ1-6; 8 bases are a match to TRBD1. The CDR3 DNA sequence: TGTGCCAGCAGAACTCCGGGACAGGATAATTCACCCCTCCACTTT. It encodes CASRTPGQDNSPLHF.